This T cell receptor beta chain was sequenced for a study of post-analysis software for immune sequencing data. Study overall: Secondary progressive, relapsing-remitting and progressive-relapsing multiple sclerosis were among the included disease courses. General study points: Five or six TRBV segments, TRBV5-6, TRBV5-1 and TRBV20-1 among them, were found more frequent in patients than controls. Clustering by F measure revealed strong co-clustering among samples prepared together in one batch.

The CDR3 sequence is 13 residues long. V shed 3 bases and J shed 4 bases, with 9 bases lying between them. The germline V gene encodes CDR1 LGHDT and CDR2 YNNKEL (reference sequence). As to this clonotype: Its target is unknown.

TCR beta cDNA libraries included unique molecular identifiers. In TCRdb, the PCR reads were re-called with MiXCR into one record per CDR3 protein. The sample lists some 370,000 distinct CDR3 sequences, 30% to 45% seen once, with around 15% in the top ten. The TCR originated in a girl between 10 and 17 years old with multiple sclerosis. The V and J genes are TRBV3-1 and TRBJ1-2; D is undetermined. Source material: blood. CDR3 sequence: CASSQRTIYGYTF. The CDR3 DNA is TGTGCCAGCAGCCAGCGGACCATCTATGGCTACACCTTC.